The clone carrying this T cell receptor beta chain was seen only a few times. The antigen remains unidentified. These data originate in a study of cytomegalovirus exposure and HLA in healthy donors. Germline V gene lookup returns CDR1 SNHLY and CDR2 FYNNEI. The CDR3 runs to 14 residues. Trimming took 10 bases from V and 2 from J, leaving 18 bases between them. General study points: TCR beta sequences reportedly predicted the HLA-A and HLA-B alleles of most subjects accurately.

With 60 Vbeta and 13 Jbeta primers, the PCR was carried out. Libraries were prepared by immunoSEQ multiplex PCR; TCRdb keeps only in-frame clonotypes and omits some of them. The repertoire holds roughly 200,000 clones, with roughly a tenth as singletons. Sequenced: PBMCs. The clonotype was recovered from a woman in her twenties or thirties in good health and CMV-seropositive. The chain has TRBV2 and TRBJ2-7; D perhaps matches TRBD1 (7 bases). CDR3 sequence reads: CAIRGRDNPYEQYF. Here the CDR3 DNA reads TGTGCCATTAGGGGGCGGGACAATCCCTACGAGCAGTACTTC.